These 10 T cell receptor beta chains were all obtained from the same sample, sequenced in a study of CD4+ T cells in melanoma. Sequencing was performed with immunoSEQ multiplex PCR; in TCRdb, only in-frame clones are kept and a portion is missing. The sample consists of some 150,000 clones, 85% to 95% of them appearing once. The receptors originated from a human donor with melanoma.

The chain recombines TRBV4-2 with TRBJ1-6; TRBD1 might be the D (6 bases). Germline assignment: CDR1 LGHNA and CDR2 YNFKEQ. Trimming removed 3 bases at V and 5 bases at J, with 11 bases between. The CDR3 has 15 amino acids. The CDR3 DNA sequence: TGTGCCAGCAGCCAGTCTGGACAGCATAATTCACCCCTCCACTTT. Translating it yields CASSQSGQHNSPLHF.

V usage is TRBV5-1 and J usage is TRBJ2-2; tentative D call: TRBD1 (6 bases). The CDR3 covers 15 residues. Trimming left V 2 bases short and J 5 bases short, with 13 bases between. The germline V gene encodes CDR1 SGHRS and CDR2 YFSETQ. The CDR3 DNA sequence: TGCGCCAGCAGCTTAGGTTCAGGGGAAACCGGGGAGCTGTTTTTT. It translates to CASSLGSGETGELFF.

Of note for this clone: Within the sample, other DNA sequences also encode this same CDR3. The chain is built from TRBV30 and TRBJ1-2; D may be TRBD1 (6 bases). Looked up from germline, CDR1 is GTSNPN and CDR2 is SVGIG (reference sequence). The CDR3 has 13 amino acids. Trimming took off 3 bases at V and 8 bases at J, with 16 bases between the two ends. CDR3: CAWREQGLGGYTF. As DNA, the CDR3 is TGTGCCTGGAGGGAACAGGGTTTGGGCGGCTACACCTTC.

This chain links TRBV30 with TRBJ2-2; 10 nucleotides match TRBD1. CDR3 length: 13 residues. Germline-derived CDR1 and CDR2 are GTSNPN and SVGIG (reference sequence). The CDR3, as DNA: TGTGCTCGACAGGGGGCTGTAACCGGGGAGCTGTTTTTT. It is translated as CARQGAVTGELFF.

This clone was recorded only once. V is TRBV19 and J is TRBJ1-3; D call uncertain. CDR3 length equals 13 residues. Germline V gene data show CDR1 as LNHDA and CDR2 as SQIVND (reference sequence). Deletions cut 6 bases from V and 0 bases from J, with 6 bases between. The CDR3, as DNA: TGTGCCAGTAGAGGGAGCTCTGGAAACACCATATATTTT. This translates into CASRGSSGNTIYF.

Remarks on this clone: The sample has other DNA sequences that encode this CDR3 too. The chain uses TRBV7-2 and TRBJ2-5, with 7 bases aligning to TRBD1. Germline V lookup: CDR1 SGHTA, CDR2 FQGNSA. This CDR3 is 12 amino acids long. V shed 6 bases, J shed 5 bases, and the junction held 3 bases outside the gene matches. CDR3 in DNA: TGTGCCAGCAGTTACAGGGGTGAGACCCAGTACTTC. Its protein product is CASSYRGETQYF.

The rearrangement joins TRBV6-1 to TRBJ1-2, with a weak D call TRBD1 (5 bases). The CDR3 contains 13 residues. Germline-derived CDR1 and CDR2 are MNHNS and SASEGT. V lost 6 bases to trimming and J lost 3 bases, with 11 bases between them. The CDR3, as DNA: TGTGCCAGCAGCAGATTAGGGGACTATGGCTACACCTTC. Its translation: CASSRLGDYGYTF.

This rearrangement joins TRBV18 to TRBJ2-1; perhaps TRBD2 as D (5 bases). The CDR3 totals 15 residues. Germline values: CDR1 KGHSH, CDR2 LQKENI. The V gene lost 1 base and the J gene lost 5 bases, with 12 bases spanning the gap. The CDR3 reads CASSPLTGINNEQFF. DNA for the CDR3: TGTGCCAGCTCACCACTCACGGGGATTAACAATGAGCAGTTCTTC.

The chain has TRBV2 and TRBJ1-4; TRBD1 might be the D (5 bases). This CDR3 spans 14 amino acids. V was pared by 7 bases and J by 4 bases, with 13 bases between. Looked up from germline, CDR1 is SNHLY and CDR2 is FYNNEI. The CDR3: CASKGIGVNEKLFF. CDR3 sequence (DNA): TGTGCCAGCAAAGGTATAGGGGTTAATGAAAAACTGTTTTTT. Looking up the rest from reference TRBV2 and TRBJ1-4 gives the full variable domain: EPEVTQTPSHQVTQMGQEVILRCVPISNHLYFYWYRQILGQKVEFLVSFYNNEISEKSEIFDDQFSVERPDGSNFTLKIRSTKLEDSAMYFCASKGIGVNEKLFFGSGTQLSVL.

This chain links TRBV6-1 with TRBJ1-1, with a weak D call TRBD1 (5 bases). The CDR3 has 16 residues. Germline V gene sequence: CDR1 MNHNS, CDR2 SASEGT. The germline V and J ends were trimmed by 0 bases and 5 bases, with 16 bases remaining between them. The CDR3 nucleotides read TGTGCCAGCAGTGAAGCAATAGGGGTATTGCGGACTGAAGCTTTCTTT. This codes for CASSEAIGVLRTEAFF.